The clone carrying this TCR beta chain has more than one count but fewer than ten. Its antigen is unidentified. The germline V gene encodes CDR1 SQVTM and CDR2 ANQGSEA. The CDR3 is 11 residues long. V dropped 4 bases and J dropped 3 bases, with 6 bases sitting between them. The use of a sample-barcoded 5' primer and a J-beta primer mix characterized a second PCR of about 7 to 12 cycles. TCRdb reprocessed the 5' RACE reads with MiXCR, giving one entry per CDR3 protein. The data show over 600,000 distinct CDR3 sequences, about 21% seen once. The data belong to a study of blood T cells in healthy people across ages. General observations from the study: Aged donors had fewer naive CD4+ cells and lower diversity than long-lived donors.

The sequenced material came from blood. The receptor was derived from a man in his sixties or seventies in good health. V is TRBV29-1 and J is TRBJ1-1; D not certain. CDR3 in DNA: TGCAGCGTTGTCAGTTACACTGAAGCTTTCTTT. Its translation is CSVVSYTEAFF.